The present TCR beta chain was sequenced within a study of shared clonotypes between healthy human individuals. Clones were read by immunoSEQ multiplex PCR, and TCRdb kept only the in-frame ones, dropping some. The sample comprises around 2,000,000 clones, 93% of which are singletons, and 1.7% rests with the top ten. CD8 cells classed as naive were CD45RO-negative and positively selected for CCR7, excluding terminally differentiated effector memory CD45RA+ cells. The sample consisted of naive CD8+ T cells from PBMCs. The receptor was isolated from a man between 18 and 35 years old in good health. Some clones in this sample may be carry-over from other donors' samples.

In DNA form, the CDR3 reads TGTGCCTGGAACAACCGGGGATCCTACGAGCAGTACTTC. Its translation is CAWNNRGSYEQYF. The chain employs TRBV30 and TRBJ2-7, with TRBD2 as a possible D gene (5 bases). In germline, CDR1 is GTSNPN, CDR2 SVGIG (reference sequence). The V end lost 4 bases, the J end lost 1 base, and 11 bases lay between the germline ends. This CDR3 contains 13 residues.